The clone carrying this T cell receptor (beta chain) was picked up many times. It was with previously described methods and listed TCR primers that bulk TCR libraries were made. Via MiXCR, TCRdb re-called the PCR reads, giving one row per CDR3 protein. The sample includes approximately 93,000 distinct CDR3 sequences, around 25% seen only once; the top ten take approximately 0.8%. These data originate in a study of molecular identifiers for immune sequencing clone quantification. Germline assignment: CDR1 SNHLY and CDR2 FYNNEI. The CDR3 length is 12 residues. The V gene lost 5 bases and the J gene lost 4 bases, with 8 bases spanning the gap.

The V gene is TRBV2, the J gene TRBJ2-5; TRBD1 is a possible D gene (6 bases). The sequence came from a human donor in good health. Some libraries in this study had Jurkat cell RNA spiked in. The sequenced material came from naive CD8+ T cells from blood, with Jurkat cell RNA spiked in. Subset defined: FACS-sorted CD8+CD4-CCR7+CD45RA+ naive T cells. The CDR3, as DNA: TGTGCCAGCAGTACCAGGGGAGAGACCCAGTACTTC. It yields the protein CASSTRGETQYF.